This entry lists 5 T cell receptor beta chains sequenced from one sample in a study of vaccination effects on CD4 cells after COVID-19 (dated by TCRdb to 2022 to 2024). After around eleven days of culture, CD4+ T cells were isolated with the EasySep CD4+ T cell isolation kit. Each participant received two doses of an mRNA SARS-CoV-2 vaccine, either BNT162b2 or mRNA-1273. Receptor amplification or capture employed the immunoSEQ multiplex PCR assay. Drawn from immuneACCESS, this table holds only the in-frame rearrangements with V and J called that TCRdb kept. Clones are partly lost; checked studies trace under half to an unresolved V gene and leave the rest unexplained. The sample table holds some 30,000 clones, of which 74% were seen once. The ten largest make up 15% of the sample. Their recognized antigens are unknown. Sample: CD4+ T cells from PBMCs cultured without peptide, taken after COVID-19 vaccination. These TCRs come from a human donor who received a COVID-19 vaccine.

This clone was seen a handful of times. This chain links TRBV18 with TRBJ1-4; no reliable D call. CDR3 length equals 12 residues. The V end was cut by 2 bases, the J end by 10 bases, with 8 bases between. Germline CDR1 KGHSH, CDR2 LQKENI. CDR3 coding DNA: TGTGCCAGCTCACCAGAGGGTCGAAAACTGTTTTTT. Amino acids: CASSPEGRKLFF.

The chain has TRBV19 and TRBJ1-5; D remains unclear. Germline CDR1 and CDR2: LNHDA and SQIVND (reference sequence). There are 17 residues in the CDR3. The ends were cut back, 1 base at V and 2 bases at J, with 15 bases in the middle. The CDR3 sequence is CASSIAGGASGNQPQHF. The DNA of the CDR3 is TGTGCCAGTAGTATAGCCGGAGGAGCTTCGGGCAATCAGCCCCAGCATTTT.

The chain has TRBV4-3 and TRBJ2-1; tentatively, D is TRBD2 (5 bases). The CDR3 is 16 residues long. V lost 3 bases to trimming and J lost 0 bases, with 12 bases between them. Germline CDR1 is LGHNA and CDR2 is YSLEER. CDR3 region: CASSHETRASYNEQFF. In DNA form, the CDR3 reads TGCGCCAGCAGCCACGAAACTAGGGCCTCCTACAATGAGCAGTTCTTC.

The rearrangement uses TRBV7-8 and TRBJ1-1, with a weak D call TRBD1 (6 bases). CDR1 is SGHVS, CDR2 FQNEAQ, per germline. The ends were cut back, 1 base at V and 1 base at J, with 16 bases in the middle. The CDR3 is 17 amino acids. The CDR3 loop is CASSLVRQGRGNTEAFF. CDR3 bases: TGTGCCAGCAGCTTAGTCCGGCAGGGGCGCGGGAACACTGAAGCTTTCTTT.

The chain is built from TRBV19 and TRBJ1-2; 9 bases map to TRBD1. Germline loops: CDR1 LNHDA, CDR2 SQIVND (reference sequence). The J segment lost 2 bases and the V segment lost 5 bases, leaving 9 bases of the junction unmatched. CDR3 length: 16 amino acids. The CDR3 sequence: CASSFAHRGLNYGYTF. The CDR3 region has the DNA TGTGCCAGTAGTTTTGCTCACAGGGGGCTGAACTATGGCTACACCTTC. Looking up the rest from reference TRBV19 and TRBJ1-2 gives the full variable domain: DGGITQSPKYLFRKEGQNVTLSCEQNLNHDAMYWYRQDPGQGLRLIYYSQIVNDFQKGDIAEGYSVSREKKESFPLTVTSAQKNPTAFYLCASSFAHRGLNYGYTFGSGTRLTVV.